Listed here are 7 T cell receptor beta chains from one sample, sequenced in a study of OX40 agonist ivuxolimab in advanced cancers. Generated by immunoSEQ multiplex PCR, the TCRdb table keeps only in-frame clones and is missing some. The table lists 60,000 to 70,000 clones, around 86% of them singletons. This material consisted of CD4+ or CD8+ T cells sorted from blood, taken in a trial of the OX40 agonist ivuxolimab. The receptors stem from an adult with an advanced solid tumor such as melanoma, head and neck, liver or kidney cancer.

The rearrangement links TRBV11-2 to TRBJ2-3; 8 bases are a match to TRBD2. Germline V gene sequence: CDR1 SGHAT, CDR2 FQNNGV. V lost 4 bases to trimming and J lost 3 bases; unmatched junction nucleotides: 12. CDR3 length: 17 amino acids. The CDR3 region is CASSSTLAAGATDTQYF. The CDR3 DNA reads TGTGCCAGCAGCTCGACATTAGCAGCGGGAGCAACAGATACGCAGTATTTT.

This chain links TRBV12-5 with TRBJ2-1; no clear D gene. Germline values: CDR1 LGHNT, CDR2 FRNRAP. The CDR3 is 15 residues long. Trimming took 1 base from V and 4 from J, leaving 11 bases between them. CDR3 coding DNA: TGTGCTAGTGGTTTGGACCCCCGTCTATACAATGAGCAGTTCTTC. It encodes CASGLDPRLYNEQFF. Complete variable domain (other parts from reference TRBV12-5 and TRBJ2-1): DARVTQTPRHKVTEMGQEVTMRCQPILGHNTVFWYRQTMMQGLELLAYFRNRAPLDDSGMPKDRFSAEMPDATLATLKIQPSEPRDSAVYFCASGLDPRLYNEQFFGPGTRLTVL.

This clone appeared once. The chain links TRBV28 to TRBJ1-5, with a weak D call TRBD1 (5 bases). CDR1 is MDHEN and CDR2 is SYDVKM in the germline V gene. The CDR3 has 12 amino acids. V lost 9 bases, J lost 5 bases, and 11 bases lay in between. The CDR3 DNA follows: TGTGCCAGTGGGGCAGCCCATCAGCCCCAGCATTTT. It specifies CASGAAHQPQHF. Looking up the rest from reference TRBV28 and TRBJ1-5 gives the full variable domain: DVKVTQSSRYLVKRTGEKVFLECVQDMDHENMFWYRQDPGLGLRLIYFSYDVKMKEKGDIPEGYSVSREKKERFSLILESASTNQTSMYLCASGAAHQPQHFGDGTRLSIL.

V and J are TRBV6-5 and TRBJ2-1; 8 nucleotides align to TRBD1. Looked up from germline, CDR1 is MNHEY and CDR2 is SVGAGI. The CDR3 has 15 amino acids. J lost 0 bases, V lost 5 bases, and 3 bases had no gene match. The chain's CDR3 is CASSHDRGSYNEQFF. For the CDR3, the DNA is TGTGCCAGCAGTCACGACAGGGGCTCCTACAATGAGCAGTTCTTC.

CDR3 bases: TGTGCCTGGAGTAGACAGGGGAATCAGCCCCAGCATTTT. Protein: CAWSRQGNQPQHF. The chain couples TRBV30 to TRBJ1-5, with TRBD1 matching 8 bases. The CDR3 runs to 13 residues. Losses at the gene ends were 2 bases for V and 4 bases for J; bases not matched to a gene: 1. Germline V lookup: CDR1 GTSNPN, CDR2 SVGIG (reference sequence).

The chain recombines TRBV4-3 with TRBJ1-2; D is ambiguous. With 1 base removed from V and 3 bases from J, the gap between germline ends came to 6 bases. The CDR3 contains 13 residues. Per germline, CDR1 LGHNA and CDR2 YSLEER. The CDR3 region has the DNA TGCGCCAGCAGCCAAGGAATAGACTATGGCTACACCTTC. Protein product: CASSQGIDYGYTF.

V usage is TRBV4-3 and J usage is TRBJ1-1; tentatively, D is TRBD1 (5 bases). Germline loops: CDR1 LGHNA, CDR2 YSLEER. V dropped 0 bases and J dropped 2 bases, with 13 bases sitting between them. This CDR3 is built from 16 residues. In DNA, the CDR3 is TGCGCCAGCAGCCAAGATCTGGCAGGGATAAACACTGAAGCTTTCTTT. This codes for CASSQDLAGINTEAFF.